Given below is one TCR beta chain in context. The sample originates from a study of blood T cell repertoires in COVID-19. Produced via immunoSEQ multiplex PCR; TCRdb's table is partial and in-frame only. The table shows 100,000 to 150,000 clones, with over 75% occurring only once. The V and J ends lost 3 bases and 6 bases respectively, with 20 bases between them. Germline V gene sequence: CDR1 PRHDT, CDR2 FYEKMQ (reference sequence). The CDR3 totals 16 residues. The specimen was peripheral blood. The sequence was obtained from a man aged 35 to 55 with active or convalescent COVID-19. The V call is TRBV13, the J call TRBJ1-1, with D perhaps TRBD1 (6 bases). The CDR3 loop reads CASSLRQASNIAEAFF. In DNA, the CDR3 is TGTGCCAGCAGCTTGAGACAGGCGTCAAACATCGCTGAAGCTTTCTTT.